This record looks at one TCR beta chain sequence and its context. Its antigen is currently unknown. Primers used in a second PCR of about 7 to 12 cycles were a sample-barcoded 5' primer and a J-beta primer mix. A single record per CDR3 protein comes from TCRdb applying MiXCR to the 5' RACE reads. This table holds 1.5 million to 2 million distinct CDR3 sequences, 30% to 35% found once. These data come from a study of blood T cells in healthy people across ages. Study-level findings and limits: Investigators viewed diversity estimates from one million T cells as underestimates, the study reported.

Germline V gene sequence: CDR1 MGHRA, CDR2 YSYEKL. The CDR3 spans 15 residues. Trimming left V 0 bases short and J 3 bases short, with 11 bases between. V usage is TRBV4-1 and J usage is TRBJ1-1; D not resolved. The origin of this receptor is a woman under 40 in good health. Sequenced material: blood. As DNA, the CDR3 is TGCGCCAGCAGCCAAGATGGAGGGCAGTACACTGAAGCTTTCTTT. Translating gives CASSQDGGQYTEAFF.